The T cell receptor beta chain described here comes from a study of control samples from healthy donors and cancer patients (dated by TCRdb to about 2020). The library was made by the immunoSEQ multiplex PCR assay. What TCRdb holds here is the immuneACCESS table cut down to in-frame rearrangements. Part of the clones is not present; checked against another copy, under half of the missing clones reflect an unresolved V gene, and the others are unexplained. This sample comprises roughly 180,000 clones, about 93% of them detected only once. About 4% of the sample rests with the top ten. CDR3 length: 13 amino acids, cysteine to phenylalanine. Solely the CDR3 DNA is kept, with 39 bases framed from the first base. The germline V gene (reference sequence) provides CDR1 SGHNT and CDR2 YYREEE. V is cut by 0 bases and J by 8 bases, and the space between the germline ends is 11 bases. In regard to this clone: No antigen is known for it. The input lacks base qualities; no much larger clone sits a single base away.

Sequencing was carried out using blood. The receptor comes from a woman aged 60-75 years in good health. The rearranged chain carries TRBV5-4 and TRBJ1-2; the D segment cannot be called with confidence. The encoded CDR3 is CASSLEATRGYTF. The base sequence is TGTGCCAGCAGCTTGGAAGCCACTAGAGGCTACACCTTC.